One and the same sample provided the 28 T cell receptor beta chains below, sequenced in a study of tumor-infiltrating lymphocytes in localized non-small cell lung cancer. Clones were read by immunoSEQ multiplex PCR, and TCRdb kept only the in-frame ones, dropping some. The table has under 15,000 clones, 65% to 90% seen once; the top ten hold under 10%. The sample comprised lung tumor tissue. These receptors were taken from a human donor with non-small cell lung cancer.

The rearrangement links TRBV2 to TRBJ2-5, with TRBD1 matching 7 bases. The length of the CDR3 is 13 residues. The ends lost 4 bases at V and 3 bases at J; junction bases unmatched: 2. Looked up from germline, CDR1 is SNHLY and CDR2 is FYNNEI. The CDR3 here is CASSGDSKETQYF. CDR3 sequence (DNA): TGTGCCAGCAGTGGGGACAGCAAAGAGACCCAGTACTTC.

This clone has only one observation. Compared with germline, one end of the junction differs, possibly owing to a read error. This chain uses TRBV7-7 with TRBJ2-7; D uncertain. This CDR3 spans 13 amino acids. The germline gives CDR1 SSHAT, CDR2 FNYEAQ (reference sequence). The CDR3: CASSLAYWDEQYF. DNA of the CDR3: TGTGCTAGCAGCTTAGCATATTGGGACGAGCAGTACTTC. Using reference TRBV7-7 and TRBJ2-7 for the parts outside the CDR3, the full variable domain is GAGVSQSPRYKVTKRGQDVTLRCDPISSHATLYWYQQALGQGPEFLTYFNYEAQPDKSGLPSDRFSAERPEGSISTLTIQRTEQRDSAMYRCASSLAYWDEQYFGPGTRLTVT.

The V gene is TRBV7-6, the J gene TRBJ1-4; 7 bases are a match to TRBD1. Trimming removed 5 bases from V and 3 bases from J; junction bases left unmatched: 3. Germline CDR1 and CDR2: SGHVS and FNYEAQ. This CDR3 is built from 14 residues. The DNA of the CDR3 is TGTGCCAGCAGCCCCGGGACAGCTAATGAAAAACTGTTTTTT. It encodes CASSPGTANEKLFF.

This clone was observed a handful of times. This chain uses TRBV6-5 with TRBJ2-7; D is perhaps TRBD1 (6 bases). The CDR3 is 12 residues long. Germline-derived CDR1 and CDR2 are MNHEY and SVGAGI. V was trimmed by 8 bases and J by 3 bases, leaving 11 bases between them. The CDR3 DNA sequence: TGTGCCAGCCTGGGGGCCCTCTACGAGCAGTACTTC. It encodes CASLGALYEQYF.

V usage is TRBV6-5 and J usage is TRBJ2-7; a weak D match, TRBD2 (5 bases). The CDR3 has 15 residues. Trimming stripped 7 bases from V and 2 bases from J, with 18 bases between. Germline lookup yields CDR1 MNHEY and CDR2 SVGAGI. CDR3 nucleotides: TGTGCCAGCACCATGGGCGGAGGCACCCCCTACGAGCAGTACTTC. Translating it yields CASTMGGGTPYEQYF.

The CDR3 region has the DNA TGTGCCAGCAGACAGGGCCCTGTCAACACTGAAGCTTTCTTT. This sequence encodes CASRQGPVNTEAFF. The chain joins TRBV27 to TRBJ1-1, with D possibly matching TRBD1 (6 bases). Per the germline V gene, CDR1 is MNHEY and CDR2 is SMNVEV (reference sequence). Trimming shortened V by 6 bases and J by 2 bases, and 13 bases separated the two germline ends. This CDR3 is built from 14 residues.

This clone was recorded once. The genes are TRBV15 and TRBJ2-3; TRBD2 aligns across 14 bases. Germline values: CDR1 LNHNV, CDR2 YYDKDF (reference sequence). The CDR3 is 19 amino acids. After removal of 1 base from V and 3 bases from J, the junction contained 9 bases not matched to a gene. CDR3: CATSRVGTSGSGGTDTQYF. In nucleotides, the CDR3 is TGTGCCACCAGCAGAGTGGGGACTAGCGGGAGCGGGGGGACAGATACGCAGTATTTT.

The rearrangement joins TRBV7-9 to TRBJ1-4; D is uncertain. V lost 3 bases and J 0 bases, leaving 8 bases between the germline ends. Germline lookup yields CDR1 SEHNR and CDR2 FQNEAQ (reference sequence). The length of the CDR3 is 15 residues. The CDR3 sequence: CASSFPSTTNEKLFF. DNA of the CDR3: TGTGCCAGCAGCTTCCCCTCCACAACTAATGAAAAACTGTTTTTT.

For the CDR3, the DNA is TGTGCCAGCAGCCGACAGGGGCCCTACGAGCAGTACTTC. Translating gives CASSRQGPYEQYF. V and J are TRBV6-5 and TRBJ2-7; 8 nucleotides agree with TRBD1. CDR1 and CDR2 from the germline V gene are MNHEY and SVGAGI. Trimming removed 6 bases from V and 2 bases from J; junction bases left unmatched: 3. There are 13 residues in the CDR3.

This clone occurred a few times. The same CDR3 is also encoded by other DNA sequences in this sample. The chain recombines TRBV6-1 with TRBJ1-1; no definite D call. Germline values: CDR1 MNHNS, CDR2 SASEGT. V was shortened by 5 bases and J by 2 bases, with 9 bases between the two germline ends. This CDR3 is 13 amino acids long. The CDR3 is CASSPQPNTEAFF. Here the CDR3 DNA reads TGTGCCAGCAGTCCCCAGCCAAACACTGAAGCTTTCTTT.

The chain uses TRBV5-1 and TRBJ2-7; 10 bases are a match to TRBD2. In germline, CDR1 is SGHRS, CDR2 YFSETQ. Trimming removed 0 bases from V and 6 bases from J; junction bases left unmatched: 12. The CDR3 loop spans 17 amino acids. This chain's CDR3 is CASSLAGASGRRAEQYF. In DNA form, the CDR3 reads TGCGCCAGCAGCTTGGCCGGGGCTAGCGGGAGAAGGGCCGAGCAGTACTTC.

This chain links TRBV6-5 with TRBJ1-3; D gene unclear. V was shortened by 2 bases and J by 4 bases, with 12 bases between the two germline ends. This CDR3 has 15 residues. Germline CDR1 reads MNHEY; CDR2 reads SVGAGI. Written as DNA, the CDR3 is TGTGCCAGCAGTTACCGGACCCCAAAAGGAAACACCATATATTTT. Translated, it gives CASSYRTPKGNTIYF.

This clone is medium-sized in the sample. J is TRBJ1-2 and V is TRBV19, with TRBD1 matching over 10 bases. V lost 6 bases, J lost 4 bases, and 8 bases stayed unmatched. This CDR3 spans 15 amino acids. CDR1 LNHDA and CDR2 SQIVND come from the germline V gene (reference sequence). The CDR3 DNA sequence: TGTGCCAGTAGCCCGGACAGGGGGTGGGGCTATGGCTACACCTTC. Encoded protein: CASSPDRGWGYGYTF.

This clone was detected only a few times. This chain joins TRBV4-2 and TRBJ2-5, with unresolved D. The length of the CDR3 is 13 residues. The V gene lost 4 bases and the J gene lost 5 bases, with 11 bases spanning the gap. CDR1 and CDR2 (germline): LGHNA, YNFKEQ. CDR3 loop: CASSPDPWETQYF. CDR3 nucleotides: TGTGCCAGCAGCCCGGACCCTTGGGAGACCCAGTACTTC.

The rearrangement links TRBV19 to TRBJ1-1; no clear D gene. CDR3 length: 14 amino acids. CDR1 is LNHDA and CDR2 is SQIVND in the germline V gene (reference sequence). Trimming removed 5 bases from V and 5 bases from J, with 15 bases in between. CDR3 coding DNA: TGTGCCAGTAGTGTCCAGGACCAGGCGACTGAAGCTTTCTTT. The encoded protein is CASSVQDQATEAFF.

The chain has TRBV19 and TRBJ1-5, with 7 bases fitting TRBD1. The junction had 10 bases not matched to a gene; V was cut back by 8 bases and J by 0 bases. The CDR3 runs to 16 residues. Germline V gene sequence: CDR1 LNHDA, CDR2 SQIVND (reference sequence). CDR3: CASRPGNRGSNQPQHF. The CDR3 region has the DNA TGTGCCAGTCGACCGGGGAACAGGGGTAGCAATCAGCCCCAGCATTTT.

This chain uses TRBV4-1 with TRBJ2-7, with 7 bases matching TRBD2. There are 17 residues in the CDR3. V lost 0 bases and J lost 3; bases outside the gene matches: 11. Germline V gene data show CDR1 as MGHRA and CDR2 as YSYEKL. The CDR3 bases are TGCGCCAGCAGCCAAGATTATGTGGGAGGGCATCTCTACGAGCAGTACTTC. Translating gives CASSQDYVGGHLYEQYF.

CDR3 residues: CATGTANTGELFF. The CDR3 coding sequence is TGTGCCACCGGGACCGCGAACACCGGGGAGCTGTTTTTT. V and J are TRBV5-4 and TRBJ2-2; possibly TRBD1 or TRBD2 for D (5 bases each). The germline V gene has CDR1 SGHNT and CDR2 YYREEE (reference sequence). The ends were cut back, 9 bases at V and 0 bases at J, with 9 bases in the middle. CDR3 size: 13 residues.

The chain uses TRBV15 and TRBJ1-2; weak D call: TRBD1 (6 bases). Deletions cut 3 bases from V and 4 bases from J, with 24 bases between. Germline CDR1 and CDR2: LNHNV and YYDKDF (reference sequence). The CDR3 is 18 residues long. The CDR3 protein is CATSSPLGGGVGSYGYTF. In nucleotides, the CDR3 is TGTGCCACCAGCAGTCCCCTCGGGGGGGGCGTCGGATCCTATGGCTACACCTTC. Filled out from reference TRBV15 and TRBJ1-2, the complete variable domain reads DAMVIQNPRYQVTQFGKPVTLSCSQTLNHNVMYWYQQKSSQAPKLLFHYYDKDFNNEADTPDNFQSRRPNTSFCFLDIRSPGLGDTAMYLCATSSPLGGGVGSYGYTFGSGTRLTVV.

Regarding this clone: Other DNA sequences in the sample encode the same CDR3. The V call is TRBV5-1, the J call TRBJ2-1; 10 nucleotides agree with TRBD2. V trimming: 4 bases; J trimming: 4 bases; junction bases outside the gene matches: 5. This CDR3 contains 15 residues. CDR1 and CDR2 (germline): SGHRS, YFSETQ. CDR3 protein: CASSGLAEPYNEQFF. CDR3 nucleotide sequence: TGCGCCAGCAGCGGACTAGCGGAACCTTACAATGAGCAGTTCTTC. The full variable domain, its missing parts supplied by reference TRBV5-1 and TRBJ2-1, is KAGVTQTPRYLIKTRGQQVTLSCSPISGHRSVSWYQQTPGQGLQFLFEYFSETQRNKGNFPGRFSGRQFSNSRSEMNVSTLELGDSALYLCASSGLAEPYNEQFFGPGTRLTVL.

Regarding this clone: At one of its ends the junction is not consistent with the germline gene, which may arise from a read error. The chain carries TRBV30 and TRBJ2-3, with no clear D. CDR3 length: 15 amino acids. Germline V gene lookup returns CDR1 GTSNPN and CDR2 SVGIG (reference sequence). CDR3 sequence (DNA): TGTGTCTGGAGTGATCGTGATCCACGCACAGATACGCAGTATTTT. This encodes CVWSDRDPRTDTQYF.

The rearrangement joins TRBV14 to TRBJ1-1; D unresolved. This CDR3 has 11 residues. Trimming cost V 8 bases and J 8 bases, with 12 bases left between them. Germline values: CDR1 SGHDN, CDR2 FVKESK. The CDR3 sequence is CASGIRKEAFF. Here the CDR3 DNA reads TGTGCCAGCGGAATCCGTAAGGAAGCTTTCTTT.

This sequence joins TRBV5-6 and TRBJ2-1; D possibly matches TRBD1 or TRBD2 (6 bases each). CDR1 SGHDT and CDR2 YYEEEE come from the germline V gene. V gave up 5 bases and J gave up 0 bases, with 21 bases separating them. The CDR3 spans 18 residues. CDR3 sequence: CASSSPGLGGSSYNEQFF. Written as DNA, the CDR3 is TGTGCCAGCAGTTCTCCGGGCCTAGGGGGGAGCTCCTACAATGAGCAGTTCTTC.

The gene calls are TRBV28 and TRBJ2-1, with 7 bases lining up with TRBD1. V was pared by 4 bases and J by 1 base, with 4 bases of the junction left unmatched. Germline V gene data show CDR1 as MDHEN and CDR2 as SYDVKM. The CDR3 is made up of 15 amino acids. The CDR3 bases are TGTGCCAGCAGTTCACACAGGGGATCCTACAATGAGCAGTTCTTC. It codes for CASSSHRGSYNEQFF.

The V and J genes are TRBV6-5 and TRBJ2-3, with a tentative D call TRBD1 (6 bases). V dropped 0 bases and J dropped 3 bases, with 13 bases sitting between them. Germline V gene lookup returns CDR1 MNHEY and CDR2 SVGAGI. The CDR3 covers 16 residues. CDR3 residues: CASSYSSGQGTDTQYF. DNA of the CDR3: TGTGCCAGCAGTTACTCCTCGGGGCAGGGGACAGATACGCAGTATTTT.

The chain couples TRBV6-6 to TRBJ1-2; 8 bases map to TRBD1. Per the germline V gene, CDR1 is MNHNY and CDR2 is SVGAGI (reference sequence). The length of the CDR3 is 15 residues. V was pared by 2 bases and J by 3 bases, with 5 bases of the junction left unmatched. The CDR3 here is CASSYPQGADYGYTF. In DNA form, the CDR3 reads TGTGCCAGCAGTTACCCCCAGGGGGCGGACTATGGCTACACCTTC.

This clone was observed a few times. The V call is TRBV5-1, the J call TRBJ2-7; 11 bases are a match to TRBD2. Germline V gene lookup returns CDR1 SGHRS and CDR2 YFSETQ. The CDR3 runs to 16 residues. J was trimmed by 7 bases and V by 4 bases; bases with no gene match: 13. The CDR3 region has the DNA TGCGCCAGCAGCCCCTCGTTAGCGGGAGGGGTTCAAGAGCAGTACTTC. Amino acids: CASSPSLAGGVQEQYF.

V usage is TRBV7-2 and J usage is TRBJ2-7; 10 nucleotides line up with TRBD1. V lost 2 bases, J lost 3 bases, and 4 bases stayed unmatched. The CDR3 is made up of 15 amino acids. Germline CDR1 is SGHTA and CDR2 is FQGNSA. CDR3 sequence: CASSLRGQGSYEQYF. In DNA form, the CDR3 reads TGTGCCAGCAGCTTAAGGGGACAGGGGAGCTACGAGCAGTACTTC.